The clone carrying this TCR beta chain appeared many times. What it recognizes is unknown. The CDR3 runs to 12 residues. Germline V gene lookup returns CDR1 DFQATT and CDR2 SNEGSKA (reference sequence). V was clipped by 1 base and J by 4 bases, with 8 bases between them. The data are from a study of T-cell reconstitution after alpha-beta-depleted transplantation in children. As it was prepared, the TCRbeta library received unique molecular identifiers. TCRdb passed the PCR reads through MiXCR, listing each CDR3 protein once. The sample records fewer than 700,000 distinct CDR3 sequences, approximately 22% being singletons. Study-wide findings and caveats: Surviving recipient T cells and thymic progenitors underlay high day-60 TCRbeta diversity in some patients.

The TCR was taken from a boy younger than two who had a stem cell transplant for acute myeloid leukemia, so the T cells may come from the graft donor. The input for sequencing was PBMCs, mostly from graft donor cells, taken 360 days after TCRalphabeta/CD19-depleted stem cell transplant. The chain links TRBV20-1 to TRBJ2-7; D possibly corresponds to TRBD1 (6 bases). DNA of the CDR3: TGCAGTGCTAGAGGGACAGCTTACGAGCAGTACTTC. Translating gives CSARGTAYEQYF.